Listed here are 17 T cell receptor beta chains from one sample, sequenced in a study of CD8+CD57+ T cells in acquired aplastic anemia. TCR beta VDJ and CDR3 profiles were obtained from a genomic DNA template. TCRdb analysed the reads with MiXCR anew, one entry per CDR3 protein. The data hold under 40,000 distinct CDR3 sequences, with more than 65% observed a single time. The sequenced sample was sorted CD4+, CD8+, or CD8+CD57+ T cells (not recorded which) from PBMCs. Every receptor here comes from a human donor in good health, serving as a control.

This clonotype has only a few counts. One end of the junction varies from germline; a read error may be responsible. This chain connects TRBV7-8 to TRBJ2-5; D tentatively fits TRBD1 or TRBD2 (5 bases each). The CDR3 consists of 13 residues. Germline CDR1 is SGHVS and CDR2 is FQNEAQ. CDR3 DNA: TGTGCCAGCAGCCCGGGACGGCAAGAGACCCGGTACTTC. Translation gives CASSPGRQETRYF.

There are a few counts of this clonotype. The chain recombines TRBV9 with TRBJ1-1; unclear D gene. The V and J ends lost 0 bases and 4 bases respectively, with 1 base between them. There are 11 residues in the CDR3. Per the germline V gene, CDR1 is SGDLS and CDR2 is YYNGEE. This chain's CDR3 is CASSVVTEAFF. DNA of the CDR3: TGTGCCAGCAGCGTAGTCACTGAAGCTTTCTTT.

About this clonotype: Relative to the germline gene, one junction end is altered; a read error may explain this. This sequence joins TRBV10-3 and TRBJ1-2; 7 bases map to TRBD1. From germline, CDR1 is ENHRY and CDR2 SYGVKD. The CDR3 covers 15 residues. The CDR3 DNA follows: TGTGCCTTCAGGTCTCAGGGGGAAGCTAACTATGGCTACACCTTC. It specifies CAFRSQGEANYGYTF.

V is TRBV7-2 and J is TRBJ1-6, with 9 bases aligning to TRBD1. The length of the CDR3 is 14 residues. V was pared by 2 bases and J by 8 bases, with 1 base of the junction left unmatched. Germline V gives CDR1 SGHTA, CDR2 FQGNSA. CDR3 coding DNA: TGTGCCAGCAGCTTACGGGACAGGGATTCACCCCTCCACTTT. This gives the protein CASSLRDRDSPLHF.

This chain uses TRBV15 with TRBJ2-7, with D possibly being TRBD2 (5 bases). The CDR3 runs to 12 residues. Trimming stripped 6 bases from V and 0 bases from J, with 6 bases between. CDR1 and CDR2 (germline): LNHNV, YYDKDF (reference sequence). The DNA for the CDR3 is TGTGCCACCAGGGGAGACTCCTACGAGCAGTACTTC. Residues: CATRGDSYEQYF.

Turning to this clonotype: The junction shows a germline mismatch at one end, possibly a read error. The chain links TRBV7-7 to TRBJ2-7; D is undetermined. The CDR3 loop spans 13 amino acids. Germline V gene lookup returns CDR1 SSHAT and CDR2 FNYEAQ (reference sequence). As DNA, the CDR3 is TGTGCTAGCAGCGCCCCCAGGCCCTACGAGCAGTACTTC. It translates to CASSAPRPYEQYF.

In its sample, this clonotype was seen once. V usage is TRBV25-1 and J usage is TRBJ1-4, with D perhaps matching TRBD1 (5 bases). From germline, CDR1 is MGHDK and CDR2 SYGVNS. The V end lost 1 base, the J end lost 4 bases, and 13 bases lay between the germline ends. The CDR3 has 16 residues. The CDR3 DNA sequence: TGTGCCAGCAGTGAATGGCCGGGACTGGTTAATGAAAAACTGTTTTTT. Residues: CASSEWPGLVNEKLFF.

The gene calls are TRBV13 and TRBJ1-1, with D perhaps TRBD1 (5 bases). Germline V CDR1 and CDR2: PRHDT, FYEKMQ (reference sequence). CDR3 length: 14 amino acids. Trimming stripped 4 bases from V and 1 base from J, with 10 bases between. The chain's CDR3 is CASSSRDGNTEAFF. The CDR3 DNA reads TGTGCCAGCAGCTCGAGGGACGGGAACACTGAAGCTTTCTTT.

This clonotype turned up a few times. CDR3 region: CSVEMGQISKGYTF. The CDR3 nucleotides read TGCAGCGTTGAGATGGGACAGATATCCAAAGGCTACACCTTC. The chain recombines TRBV29-1 with TRBJ1-2; 7 nucleotides line up with TRBD1. With V trimmed by 3 bases and J by 8 bases, 12 bases remained unmatched. Germline V gives CDR1 SQVTM, CDR2 ANQGSEA. This CDR3 spans 14 amino acids.

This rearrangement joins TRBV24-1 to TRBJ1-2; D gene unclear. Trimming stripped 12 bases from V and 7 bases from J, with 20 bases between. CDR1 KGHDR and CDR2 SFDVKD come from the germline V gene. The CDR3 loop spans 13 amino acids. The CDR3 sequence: CAVSSGDASGYTF. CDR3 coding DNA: TGTGCCGTCTCAAGCGGCGACGCTAGTGGCTACACCTTC.

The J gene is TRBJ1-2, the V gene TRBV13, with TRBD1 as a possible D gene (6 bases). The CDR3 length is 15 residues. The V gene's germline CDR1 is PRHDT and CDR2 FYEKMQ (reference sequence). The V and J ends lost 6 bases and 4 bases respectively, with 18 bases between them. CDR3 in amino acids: CASRTNRDIGYGYTF. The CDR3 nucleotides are TGTGCCAGCAGGACAAACAGGGACATCGGCTATGGCTACACCTTC. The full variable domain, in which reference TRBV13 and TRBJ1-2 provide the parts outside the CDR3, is AAGVIQSPRHLIKEKRETATLKCYPIPRHDTVYWYQQGPGQDPQFLISFYEKMQSDKGSIPDRFSAQQFSDYHSELNMSSLELGDSALYFCASRTNRDIGYGYTFGSGTRLTVV.

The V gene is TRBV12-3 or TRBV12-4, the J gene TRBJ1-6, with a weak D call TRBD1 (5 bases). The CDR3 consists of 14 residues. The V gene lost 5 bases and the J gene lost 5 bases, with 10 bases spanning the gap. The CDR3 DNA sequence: TGTGCCAGCAGTCGACAGTCCAATAATTCACCCCTCCACTTT. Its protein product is CASSRQSNNSPLHF.

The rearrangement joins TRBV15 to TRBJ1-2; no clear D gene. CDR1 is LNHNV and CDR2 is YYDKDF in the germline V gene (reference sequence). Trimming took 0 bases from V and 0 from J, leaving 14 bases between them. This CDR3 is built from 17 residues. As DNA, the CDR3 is TGTGCCACCAGCAGAGAACCCGCGGCAGCCACTAACTATGGCTACACCTTC. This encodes CATSREPAAATNYGYTF.

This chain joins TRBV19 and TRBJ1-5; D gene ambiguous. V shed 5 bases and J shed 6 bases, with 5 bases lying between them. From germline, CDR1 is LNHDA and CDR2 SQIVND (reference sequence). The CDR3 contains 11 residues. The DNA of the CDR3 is TGTGCCAGTAGTTCGGGTCAGCCCCAGCATTTT. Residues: CASSSGQPQHF.

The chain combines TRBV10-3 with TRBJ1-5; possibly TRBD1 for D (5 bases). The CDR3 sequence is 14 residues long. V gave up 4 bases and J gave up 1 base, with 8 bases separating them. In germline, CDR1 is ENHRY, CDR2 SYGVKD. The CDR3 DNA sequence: TGTGCCATCAGTGCAGGGAACAGCAATCAGCCCCAGCATTTT. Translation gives CAISAGNSNQPQHF.

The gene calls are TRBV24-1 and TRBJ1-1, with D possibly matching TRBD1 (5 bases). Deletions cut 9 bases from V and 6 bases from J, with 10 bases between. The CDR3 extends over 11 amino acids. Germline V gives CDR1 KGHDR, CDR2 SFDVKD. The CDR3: CATRSGAEAFF. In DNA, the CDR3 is TGTGCCACCCGGTCGGGGGCTGAAGCTTTCTTT.

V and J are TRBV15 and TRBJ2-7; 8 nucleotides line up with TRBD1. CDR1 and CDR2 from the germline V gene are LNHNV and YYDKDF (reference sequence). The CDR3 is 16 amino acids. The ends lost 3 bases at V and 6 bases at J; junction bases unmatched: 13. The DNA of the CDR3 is TGTGCCACCAGCAGTGGGGTCAGGCAGGGGGCTGTCGAGCAGTACTTC. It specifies CATSSGVRQGAVEQYF.